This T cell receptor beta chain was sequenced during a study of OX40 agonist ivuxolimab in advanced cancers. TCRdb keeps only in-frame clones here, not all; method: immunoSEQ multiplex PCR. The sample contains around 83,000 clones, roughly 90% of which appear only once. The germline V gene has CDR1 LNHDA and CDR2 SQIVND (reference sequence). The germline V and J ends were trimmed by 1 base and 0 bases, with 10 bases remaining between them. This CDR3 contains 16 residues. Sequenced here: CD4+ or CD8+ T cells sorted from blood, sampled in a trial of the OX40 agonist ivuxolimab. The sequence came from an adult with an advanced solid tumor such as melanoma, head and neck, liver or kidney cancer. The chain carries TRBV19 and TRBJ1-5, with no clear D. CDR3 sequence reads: CASSIVDPSSNQPQHF. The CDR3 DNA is TGTGCCAGTAGTATAGTTGACCCTAGTAGCAATCAGCCCCAGCATTTT.